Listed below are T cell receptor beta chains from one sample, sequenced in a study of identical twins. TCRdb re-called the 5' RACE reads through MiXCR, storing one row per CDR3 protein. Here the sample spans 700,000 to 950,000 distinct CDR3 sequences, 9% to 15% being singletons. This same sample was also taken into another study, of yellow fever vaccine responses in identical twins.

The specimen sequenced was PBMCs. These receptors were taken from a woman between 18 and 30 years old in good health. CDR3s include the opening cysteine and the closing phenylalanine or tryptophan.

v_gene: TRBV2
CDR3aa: CASSESGRGFYEQYF

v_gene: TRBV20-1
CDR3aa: CSPTEYEAFF

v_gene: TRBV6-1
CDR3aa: CASKSRGQGDFNEQFF

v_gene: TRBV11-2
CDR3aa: CASSLDGTGGFGSPLHF

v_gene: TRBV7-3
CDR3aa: CASSPNSIPGELFF

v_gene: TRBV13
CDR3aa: CASSSLGAKSGELFF

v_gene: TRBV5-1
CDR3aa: CASSLEASGSRTQYF

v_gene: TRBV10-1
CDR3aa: CASSTFSRADTQYF

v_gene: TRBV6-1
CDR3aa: CASLPGGQGTEAFF

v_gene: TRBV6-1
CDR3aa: CASSPSTSGRYEQYF

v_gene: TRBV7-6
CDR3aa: CASSLDPPRGGPTDTQYF

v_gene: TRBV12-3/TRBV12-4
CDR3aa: CASSARQLQSSYNEQFF

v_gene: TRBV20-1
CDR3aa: CSASRGSYGYTF

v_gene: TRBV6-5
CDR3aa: CASSYSTFSGGWVYGYTF

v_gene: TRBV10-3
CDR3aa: CAISEVGQALLWNEQFF

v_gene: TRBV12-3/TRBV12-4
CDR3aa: CASSAAGAGGTGYTF

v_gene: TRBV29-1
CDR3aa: CSSSHYQTYNEQFF

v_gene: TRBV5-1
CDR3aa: CASSSGHSQETQYF

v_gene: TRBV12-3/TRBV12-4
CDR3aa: CASILPGQGPSGANVLTF

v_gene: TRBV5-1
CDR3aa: CASSLEGGQLGTQYF

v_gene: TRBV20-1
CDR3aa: CSARDFRGGTGYEQYF

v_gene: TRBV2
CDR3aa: CASSKDTGGLGANVLTF

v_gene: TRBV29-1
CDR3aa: CSVEGGPTQTEAFF

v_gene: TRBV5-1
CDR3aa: CASSSSQEAKNIQYF

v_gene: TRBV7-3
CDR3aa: CASSARLVGTGFSHEQYF

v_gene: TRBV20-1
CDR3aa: CCARDLSGENTGELFF

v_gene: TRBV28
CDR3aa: CAVWAGGGYTF

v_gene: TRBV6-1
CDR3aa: CASSGQGALRATEAFF

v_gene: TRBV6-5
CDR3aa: CASSYSARPETQYF

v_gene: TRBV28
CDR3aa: CASRGVTSNYGYTF

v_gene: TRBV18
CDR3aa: CASSPALADTQYF

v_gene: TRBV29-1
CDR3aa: CSVISTEAFF

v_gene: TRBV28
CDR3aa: CASSLYQDTYEQYF

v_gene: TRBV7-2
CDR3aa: CAKRPLSTYEQYF

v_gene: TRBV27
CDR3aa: CASSASAGNRGQYF

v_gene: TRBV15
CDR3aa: CATSDLTGSYGYTF

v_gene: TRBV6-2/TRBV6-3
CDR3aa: CASSYSDLLAKNIQYF

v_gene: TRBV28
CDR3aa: CASTISGTEAFF

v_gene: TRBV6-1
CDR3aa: CASRSFAPTENYEQYF

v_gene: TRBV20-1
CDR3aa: CSALSGGTVEQYF

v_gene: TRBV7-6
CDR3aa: CASSPQGGGNYGYTF